These 30 T cell receptor beta chains originate from one sample sequenced in a study of blood T cells in healthy people across ages. With a J-beta primer mix and a sample-barcoded 5' primer, a second PCR ran roughly 6 to 12 cycles. TCRdb fed the 5' RACE reads into MiXCR, producing one record per CDR3 protein. Here the sample spans about 400,000 distinct CDR3 sequences, 45% to 65% being singletons. The sequenced sample was blood. The receptor set was obtained from a man in his fifties or sixties in good health.

The V gene is TRBV30, the J gene TRBJ2-5; a weak D match, TRBD2 (6 bases). CDR3 length: 13 amino acids. The germline V gene encodes CDR1 GTSNPN and CDR2 SVGIG (reference sequence). Trimming left V 7 bases short and J 5 bases short, with 17 bases between. CDR3 protein: CALSGSKAETQYF. The CDR3 nucleotides read TGTGCCTTGTCCGGGAGTAAGGCGGAGACCCAGTACTTC.

The chain couples TRBV28 to TRBJ1-6; no clear D gene. Germline CDR1 reads MDHEN; CDR2 reads SYDVKM. The CDR3 has 13 residues. Trimming pared 3 bases from V and 7 bases from J, leaving 7 bases between. CDR3 DNA sequence: TGTGCCAGCAGTTTGGCGGTCAATTCACCCCTCCACTTT. Amino acid sequence: CASSLAVNSPLHF.

This chain uses TRBV6-6 with TRBJ2-1, with D maybe TRBD2 (6 bases). This CDR3 comprises 12 residues. CDR1 MNHNY and CDR2 SVGAGI come from the germline V gene (reference sequence). V lost 7 bases, J lost 10 bases, and 14 bases lay in between. As DNA, the CDR3 is TGTGCCAGCAAGGGGAGGATGGAGGAGCAGTTCTTC. This sequence encodes CASKGRMEEQFF.

This clonotype was recorded a few times. The J gene is TRBJ2-7, the V gene TRBV6-2 or TRBV6-3, with 7 bases that match TRBD1. The CDR3 consists of 13 residues. Germline trimming cut 6 bases from V and 5 bases from J; bases unmatched to any gene: 7. Germline V CDR1 and CDR2: MNHEY, SVGEGT. CDR3 nucleotides: TGTGCCAGCAGAAACAGGGGAAGGAACGAGCAGTACTTC. This gives the protein CASRNRGRNEQYF.

The chain uses TRBV28 and TRBJ2-3; perhaps TRBD2 as D (6 bases). Trimming took off 6 bases at V and 4 bases at J, with 20 bases between the two ends. This CDR3 is 16 amino acids long. Germline CDR1 MDHEN, CDR2 SYDVKM. The CDR3 DNA follows: TGTGCCAGCAGCCAACGTGGAGGGAGTTTGTCAGATACGCAGTATTTT. Translating gives CASSQRGGSLSDTQYF.

The chain is built from TRBV5-1 and TRBJ1-2; the match to TRBD1 covers 9 bases. CDR3 size: 16 residues. CDR1 is SGHRS and CDR2 is YFSETQ in the germline V gene. J was trimmed by 4 bases and V by 2 bases; bases with no gene match: 9. CDR3 DNA sequence: TGCGCCAGCAGCTTTTCGGGACAGGGCGGTGGCTATGGCTACACCTTC. This translates into CASSFSGQGGGYGYTF. The full variable domain, completed using reference TRBV5-1 and TRBJ1-2, is KAGVTQTPRYLIKTRGQQVTLSCSPISGHRSVSWYQQTPGQGLQFLFEYFSETQRNKGNFPGRFSGRQFSNSRSEMNVSTLELGDSALYLCASSFSGQGGGYGYTFGSGTRLTVV.

The CDR3 sequence: CSGMNTEAFF. The CDR3 region has the DNA TGCAGCGGGATGAACACTGAAGCTTTCTTT. This sequence joins TRBV29-1 and TRBJ1-1; D is unresolved. The CDR3 runs 10 residues. Germline values: CDR1 SQVTM, CDR2 ANQGSEA. Trimming removed 7 bases from V and 0 bases from J, with 3 bases in between. Based on the CDR3 plus reference TRBV29-1 and TRBJ1-1, the full variable domain is SAVISQKPSRDICQRGTSLTIQCQVDSQVTMMFWYRQQPGQSLTLIATANQGSEATYESGFVIDKFPISRPNLTFSTLTVSNMSPEDSSIYLCSGMNTEAFFGQGTRLTVV.

The chain recombines TRBV6-6 with TRBJ2-7; tentative D call: TRBD1 (6 bases). The V and J ends lost 5 bases and 3 bases respectively, with 17 bases between them. Germline CDR1 reads MNHNY; CDR2 reads SVGAGI (reference sequence). The CDR3 runs 15 residues. CDR3 nucleotide sequence: TGTGCCAGCAGTACCCCACAGGGTCCCGGCTACGAGCAGTACTTC. It encodes CASSTPQGPGYEQYF.

The V call is TRBV7-9, the J call TRBJ2-1; 8 nucleotides match TRBD2. This CDR3 is 14 amino acids long. Germline CDR1 is SEHNR and CDR2 is FQNEAQ (reference sequence). The V and J ends lost 5 bases and 8 bases, in that order; junction bases with no gene match: 8. In DNA form, the CDR3 reads TGTGCCAGCAGCCGCGGGGGGTTTGGCGATGAGCAGTTCTTC. Residues: CASSRGGFGDEQFF.

The chain combines TRBV9 with TRBJ2-5, with TRBD2 matching 10 bases. Looked up from germline, CDR1 is SGDLS and CDR2 is YYNGEE. The ends lost 0 bases at V and 5 bases at J; junction bases unmatched: 7. The CDR3 extends over 16 amino acids. The CDR3 bases are TGTGCCAGCAGCGTAGCCCAGCGGGGGGGCCTGGAGACCCAGTACTTC. This sequence encodes CASSVAQRGGLETQYF.

The chain has TRBV7-2 and TRBJ1-2; D gene unclear. The ends were cut back, 0 bases at V and 6 bases at J, with 11 bases in the middle. Per the germline V gene, CDR1 is SGHTA and CDR2 is FQGNSA. The CDR3 runs 14 residues. For the CDR3, the DNA is TGTGCCAGCAGCTTAGCCCCATCCTGGGATGGCTACACCTTC. Translating gives CASSLAPSWDGYTF.

The chain is built from TRBV6-1 and TRBJ2-1, with 13 bases aligning to TRBD2. CDR3 length: 19 residues. Germline values: CDR1 MNHNS, CDR2 SASEGT. The J segment lost 1 base and the V segment lost 1 base, leaving 7 bases of the junction unmatched. The CDR3 coding sequence is TGTGCCAGCAGTGAAGATGGGACTAGCGGGATCGTTTCCTACAATGAGCAGTTCTTC. Protein sequence: CASSEDGTSGIVSYNEQFF.

This chain connects TRBV7-2 to TRBJ2-7, with D possibly TRBD1 on 6 matching bases. Germline CDR1 and CDR2: SGHTA and FQGNSA. V lost 7 bases to trimming and J lost 3 bases, with 16 bases between them. The CDR3 spans 14 residues. The CDR3 loop reads CASTPPDRFYEQYF. Here the CDR3 DNA reads TGTGCCAGCACACCTCCTGACAGGTTCTACGAGCAGTACTTC. Supplemented by reference TRBV7-2 and TRBJ2-7, the full variable domain reads GAGVSQSPSNKVTEKGKDVELRCDPISGHTALYWYRQSLGQGLEFLIYFQGNSAPDKSGLPSDRFSAERTGGSVSTLTIQRTQQEDSAVYLCASTPPDRFYEQYFGPGTRLTVT.

This clonotype was seen a few times. CDR3 sequence: CASSYGWDTQYF. For the CDR3, the DNA is TGTGCCAGCAGTTATGGATGGGATACGCAGTATTTT. The chain is built from TRBV27 and TRBJ2-3; no clear D gene. The CDR3 contains 12 residues. CDR1 MNHEY and CDR2 SMNVEV come from the germline V gene (reference sequence). Trimming stripped 4 bases from V and 6 bases from J, with 8 bases between.

This clonotype appeared a few times. This sequence joins TRBV30 and TRBJ2-5; tentatively, D is TRBD1 (7 bases). The CDR3 runs to 13 residues. V shed 8 bases and J shed 5 bases, with 18 bases lying between them. Per the germline V gene, CDR1 is GTSNPN and CDR2 is SVGIG (reference sequence). This chain's CDR3 is CALPRGVGETQYF. CDR3 sequence (DNA): TGTGCCCTCCCCAGGGGGGTAGGGGAGACCCAGTACTTC.

About this clonotype itself: A much larger clone is a single base away; this may be a read error. The chain links TRBV4-3 to TRBJ2-5, with 10 bases identical to TRBD2. CDR3 length equals 16 residues. Trimming at V came to 1 base and at J to 11 bases, leaving 13 bases not matched to a gene. Germline V CDR1 and CDR2: LGHNA, YSLEER. The CDR3 protein is CASSQGLAGGRNEQYF. The CDR3 nucleotides are TGCGCCAGCAGCCAAGGATTAGCGGGAGGCCGCAATGAGCAGTACTTC.

The chain is built from TRBV15 and TRBJ2-7; D perhaps matches TRBD2 (5 bases). The DNA end favors TRBJ2-5, so the J call may be wrong. The CDR3 has 13 amino acids. From germline, CDR1 is LNHNV and CDR2 YYDKDF (reference sequence). The CDR3: CATSGSYQETQYF. In DNA, the CDR3 is TGTGCCACCAGCGGGAGTTATCAAGAGACCCAGTACTTC.

The chain couples TRBV20-1 to TRBJ1-5; 7 positions agree with TRBD1. Germline V gene data show CDR1 as DFQATT and CDR2 as SNEGSKA (reference sequence). The CDR3 is made up of 14 amino acids. Losses at the gene ends were 0 bases for V and 3 bases for J; bases not matched to a gene: 2. CDR3: CSAREGQTNQPQHF. In nucleotides, the CDR3 is TGCAGTGCTAGAGAGGGACAGACCAATCAGCCCCAGCATTTT.

The rearrangement links TRBV20-1 to TRBJ2-3; D perhaps matches TRBD2 (6 bases). Looked up from germline, CDR1 is DFQATT and CDR2 is SNEGSKA (reference sequence). This CDR3 is built from 16 residues. V lost 0 bases, J lost 0 bases, and 13 bases lay in between. The CDR3 sequence: CSARDPSGQSTDTQYF. The CDR3 coding sequence is TGCAGTGCTAGAGACCCGAGCGGGCAAAGCACAGATACGCAGTATTTT.

Only a few counts were recorded for this clonotype. The chain couples TRBV10-3 to TRBJ2-3; 7 nucleotides line up with TRBD1. CDR3 size: 13 residues. The V segment lost 6 bases and the J segment 5 bases; nucleotides outside the gene matches: 5. CDR1 is ENHRY, CDR2 SYGVKD, per germline. The DNA for the CDR3 is TGTGCCATCAGAGAGGGGGCAGGAGATACGCAGTATTTT. It yields the protein CAIREGAGDTQYF.

The CDR3, as DNA: TGTGCCAGCAGTTACCAAGGGGGCTGGGATGGCTACACCTTC. Amino acids: CASSYQGGWDGYTF. J is TRBJ1-2 and V is TRBV6-5; TRBD1 matches at 7 bases. J was trimmed by 6 bases and V by 2 bases; bases with no gene match: 6. This CDR3 is built from 14 residues. The V gene's germline CDR1 is MNHEY and CDR2 SVGAGI.

In DNA form, the CDR3 reads TGCGCCAGCAGCCGGGAGACCTCTAGGCCCCAAGAGACCCAGTACTTC. This gives the protein CASSRETSRPQETQYF. The gene calls are TRBV4-1 and TRBJ2-5; maybe TRBD2 (5 bases). The V end was cut by 4 bases, the J end by 1 base, with 16 bases between. There are 16 residues in the CDR3. Germline V lookup: CDR1 MGHRA, CDR2 YSYEKL.

This chain uses TRBV11-2 with TRBJ2-7; 7 nucleotides line up with TRBD1. The germline V gene has CDR1 SGHAT and CDR2 FQNNGV. CDR3 size: 15 residues. With 5 bases clipped from V and 0 bases from J, the junction kept 7 bases outside the gene matches. CDR3 region: CASSPGQFLSYEQYF. CDR3 nucleotides: TGTGCCAGCAGCCCGGGACAGTTCCTCTCCTACGAGCAGTACTTC.

This clonotype came up a few times. J is TRBJ1-2 and V is TRBV12-3 or TRBV12-4; perhaps TRBD1 as D (5 bases). This CDR3 spans 14 amino acids. V was shortened by 2 bases and J by 8 bases, with 15 bases between the two germline ends. CDR3 in DNA: TGTGCCAGCAGTTTAACACAGGCCCGCGGGGGCTACACCTTC. It codes for CASSLTQARGGYTF.

V and J are TRBV7-2 and TRBJ2-7; TRBD1 agrees at 9 bases. Per germline, CDR1 SGHTA and CDR2 FQGNSA. V trimming: 2 bases; J trimming: 3 bases; junction bases outside the gene matches: 11. This CDR3 spans 17 amino acids. The chain's CDR3 is CASSLMGGTGLFYEQYF. The CDR3 nucleotides read TGTGCCAGCAGCTTAATGGGGGGGACAGGGCTATTCTACGAGCAGTACTTC.

V and J are TRBV12-3 or TRBV12-4 and TRBJ2-3; the D gene is possibly TRBD1 (5 bases). V lost 5 bases and J lost 0, with 15 bases in between. CDR3 length: 16 amino acids. The CDR3 DNA follows: TGTGCCAGCAGTCCCAGGGCCAGACTGAGCACAGATACGCAGTATTTT. This encodes CASSPRARLSTDTQYF.

This chain uses TRBV20-1 with TRBJ2-7, with D hard to call. The CDR3 covers 13 residues. Germline CDR1 reads DFQATT; CDR2 reads SNEGSKA (reference sequence). V was pared by 2 bases and J by 2 bases, with 10 bases between. In nucleotides, the CDR3 is TGCAGTGCTAGACCTTATACAACCTACGAGCAGTACTTC. This sequence encodes CSARPYTTYEQYF.

This clonotype is a singleton in its sample. CDR3 bases: TGTGCCATCAGCGATACGGGACAGGGGGACGGCTACGAGCAGTACTTC. Protein product: CAISDTGQGDGYEQYF. The chain is built from TRBV10-3 and TRBJ2-7; 11 bases align to TRBD1. Trimming took 6 bases from V and 3 from J; bases not matched to a gene: 10. Per the germline V gene, CDR1 is ENHRY and CDR2 is SYGVKD. The CDR3 has 16 residues.

This clonotype occurred a few times. The chain couples TRBV28 to TRBJ2-7, with unresolved D. Per the germline V gene, CDR1 is MDHEN and CDR2 is SYDVKM. The CDR3 loop spans 15 amino acids. V was cut by 8 bases and J by 0 bases, with 17 bases left in between. The CDR3 region has the DNA TGTGCCAGCCTGGGTACTCTCAAGAGCTCCTACGAGCAGTACTTC. Encoded protein: CASLGTLKSSYEQYF. The full variable domain, rest sourced from reference TRBV28 and TRBJ2-7, is DVKVTQSSRYLVKRTGEKVFLECVQDMDHENMFWYRQDPGLGLRLIYFSYDVKMKEKGDIPEGYSVSREKKERFSLILESASTNQTSMYLCASLGTLKSSYEQYFGPGTRLTVT.

J is TRBJ2-1 and V is TRBV11-2, with TRBD1 matching 11 bases. Germline V gives CDR1 SGHAT, CDR2 FQNNGV. The CDR3 runs 15 residues. The V segment lost 5 bases and the J segment 7 bases; nucleotides outside the gene matches: 7. The CDR3 spells CASSDGQGARNEQFF. The CDR3, as DNA: TGTGCCAGCAGCGACGGACAGGGGGCGCGAAATGAGCAGTTCTTC.